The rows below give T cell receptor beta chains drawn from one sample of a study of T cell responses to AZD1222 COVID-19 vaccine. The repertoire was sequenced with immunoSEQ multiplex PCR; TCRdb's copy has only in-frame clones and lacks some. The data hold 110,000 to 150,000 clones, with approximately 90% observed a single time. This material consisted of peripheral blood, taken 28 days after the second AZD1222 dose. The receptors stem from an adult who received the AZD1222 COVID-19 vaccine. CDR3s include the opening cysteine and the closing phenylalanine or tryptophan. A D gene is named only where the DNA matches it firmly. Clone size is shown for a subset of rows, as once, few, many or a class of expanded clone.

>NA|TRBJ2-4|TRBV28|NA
CASSFRGWDVAKNIQYF
TGTGCCAGCAGTTTTCGGGGCTGGGACGTAGCCAAAAACATTCAGTACTTC
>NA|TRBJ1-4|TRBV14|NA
CASSQDPRVVLFF
TGTGCCAGCAGCCAAGACCCTCGGGTCGTGCTGTTTTTT
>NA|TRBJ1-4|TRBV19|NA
CASSMDRIEKLFF
TGTGCCAGTAGTATGGACAGAATTGAAAAACTGTTTTTT
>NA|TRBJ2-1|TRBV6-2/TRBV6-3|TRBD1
CASSTRQGGSYNEQFF
TGTGCCAGCAGTACCCGACAGGGCGGTTCCTACAATGAGCAGTTCTTC
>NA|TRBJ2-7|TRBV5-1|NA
CASSPLSGAGEQYF
TGCGCCAGCAGCCCCCTATCGGGGGCGGGGGAGCAGTACTTC
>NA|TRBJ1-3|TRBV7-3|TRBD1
CASSSTGTGADTIYF
TGTGCCAGCAGTTCAACCGGGACAGGGGCGGACACCATATATTTT
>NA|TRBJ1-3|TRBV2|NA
CASTVLSGNTIYF
TGTGCCAGCACCGTCCTCTCTGGAAACACCATATATTTT
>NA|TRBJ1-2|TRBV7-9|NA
CASSGDLPRWGYTF
TGTGCCAGCAGCGGGGATCTCCCCCGATGGGGCTACACCTTC
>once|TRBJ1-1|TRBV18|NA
CASSPSAGMGENTEAFF
TGTGCCAGCTCACCGTCGGCTGGAATGGGAGAGAACACTGAAGCTTTCTTT
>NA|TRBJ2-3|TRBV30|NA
CAWTGGKADTQYF
TGTGCCTGGACCGGCGGGAAGGCAGATACGCAGTATTTT
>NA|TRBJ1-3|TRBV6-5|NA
CASSWAPGNTIYF
TGTGCCAGCAGTTGGGCCCCTGGAAACACCATATATTTT
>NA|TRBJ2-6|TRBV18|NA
CASSPFAGVPSGANVLTF
TGTGCCAGCTCACCATTCGCAGGGGTCCCCTCTGGGGCCAACGTCCTGACTTTC
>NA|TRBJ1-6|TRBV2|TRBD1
CASRRDRQQYNSPLHF
TGTGCCAGCAGAAGGGACAGGCAGCAGTATAATTCACCCCTCCACTTT
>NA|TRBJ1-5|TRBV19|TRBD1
CASLDRGLSNQPQHF
TGTGCCAGTTTGGACAGGGGGCTTAGCAATCAGCCCCAGCATTTT
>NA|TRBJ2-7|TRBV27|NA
CASSLSQTGFSYEQYF
TGTGCCAGCAGTTTGAGCCAGACAGGTTTCTCCTACGAGCAGTACTTC
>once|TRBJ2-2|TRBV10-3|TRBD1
CAIRPQGANTGELFF
TGTGCCATCAGACCACAGGGGGCGAACACCGGGGAGCTGTTTTTT
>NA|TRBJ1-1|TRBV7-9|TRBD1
CASSSTGRYTEAFF
TGTGCCAGCAGCTCGACAGGGCGCTACACTGAAGCTTTCTTT
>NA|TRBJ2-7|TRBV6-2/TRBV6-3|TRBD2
CASSYSQRGGPEQYF
TGTGCCAGCAGTTACTCTCAGCGGGGGGGCCCCGAGCAGTACTTC
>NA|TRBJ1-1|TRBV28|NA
CASSKGQSAPEAFF
TGTGCCAGCAGTAAAGGACAGTCAGCCCCTGAAGCTTTCTTT
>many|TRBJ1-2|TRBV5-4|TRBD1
CASSSFRDRVYGYTF
TGTGCCAGCAGCAGTTTCCGGGACAGGGTCTATGGCTACACCTTC
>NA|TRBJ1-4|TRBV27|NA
CASSLKATNEKLFF
TGTGCCAGCAGTTTAAAGGCAACTAATGAAAAACTGTTTTTT
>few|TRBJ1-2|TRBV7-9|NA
CASSSGLYGYTF
TGTGCCAGCAGCTCCGGACTATATGGCTACACCTTC
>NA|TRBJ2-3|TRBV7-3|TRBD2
CASSLTGGSDTQYF
TGTGCCAGCAGCTTAACGGGGGGGTCAGATACGCAGTATTTT
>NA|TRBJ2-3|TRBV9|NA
CASSPDKPTDTQYF
TGTGCCAGCAGCCCCGACAAGCCCACAGATACGCAGTATTTT
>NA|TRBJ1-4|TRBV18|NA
CASSPSEATLLFF
TGTGCCAGCTCACCAAGCGAGGCGACATTACTGTTTTTT
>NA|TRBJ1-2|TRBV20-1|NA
CSAQLFDGYTF
TGCAGTGCTCAGCTATTTGATGGCTACACCTTC
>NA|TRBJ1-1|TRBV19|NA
CASIKGLNTEAFF
TGTGCCAGTATCAAGGGGTTGAACACTGAAGCTTTCTTT
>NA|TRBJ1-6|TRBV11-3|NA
CASSLSSLSPLHF
TGTGCCAGCAGCTTAAGTTCGCTGTCCCCCCTCCACTTT
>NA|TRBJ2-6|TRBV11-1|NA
CASSPRSSGANVLTF
TGTGCCAGCAGTCCACGGTCCTCTGGGGCCAACGTCCTGACTTTC
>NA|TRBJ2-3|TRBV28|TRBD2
CASSLTTSGWTDTQYF
TGTGCCAGCAGTTTAACGACTAGCGGGTGGACAGATACGCAGTATTTT
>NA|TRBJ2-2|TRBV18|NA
CASSPVTGELFF
TGTGCCAGCTCACCCGTCACCGGGGAGCTGTTTTTT
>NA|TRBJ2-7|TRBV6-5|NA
CASSSRGYEQYF
TGTGCCAGCAGTTCCCGGGGCTACGAGCAGTACTTC
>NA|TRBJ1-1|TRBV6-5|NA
CASSYGMNTEAFF
TGTGCCAGCAGTTATGGGATGAACACTGAAGCTTTCTTT
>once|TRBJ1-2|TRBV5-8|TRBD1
CASSRTGNYGYTF
TGTGCCAGCAGCCGGACAGGAAACTATGGCTACACCTTC
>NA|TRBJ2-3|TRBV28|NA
CASSLEAGYTDTQYF
TGTGCCAGCAGCTTAGAGGCAGGGTACACAGATACGCAGTATTTT
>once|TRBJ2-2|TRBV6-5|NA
CATQGQANTGELFF
TGTGCCACCCAAGGCCAAGCGAACACCGGGGAGCTGTTTTTT
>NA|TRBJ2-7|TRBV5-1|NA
CASSMDGYEQYF
TGCGCCAGCAGCATGGACGGGTACGAGCAGTACTTC
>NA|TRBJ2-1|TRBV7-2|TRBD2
CASRRVLAGYYNEQFF
TGTGCCAGCAGACGAGTCCTAGCGGGCTACTACAATGAGCAGTTCTTC
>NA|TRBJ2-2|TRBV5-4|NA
CASSLARANTGELFF
TGTGCCAGCAGCTTGGCCCGGGCTAACACCGGGGAGCTGTTTTTT
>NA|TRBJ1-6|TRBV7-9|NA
CASSPYGALHF
TGTGCCAGCAGCCCTTATGGGGCCCTCCACTTT
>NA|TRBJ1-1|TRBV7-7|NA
CASSLSGDTEAFF
TGTGCTAGCAGCTTATCTGGGGACACTGAAGCTTTCTTT
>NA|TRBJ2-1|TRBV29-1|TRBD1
CSVARTGYGVEQFF
TGCAGCGTTGCGCGGACAGGGTACGGGGTTGAGCAGTTCTTC
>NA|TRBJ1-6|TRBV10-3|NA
CAISDPGRDNSPLHF
TGTGCCATCAGTGACCCAGGGCGGGATAATTCACCCCTCCACTTT
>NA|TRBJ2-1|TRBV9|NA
CASSVDRADEQFF
TGTGCCAGCAGCGTAGATCGGGCGGATGAGCAGTTCTTC
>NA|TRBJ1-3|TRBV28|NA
CASSSADAGHMGNTIYF
TGTGCCAGCAGTTCCGCGGACGCAGGTCACATGGGAAACACCATATATTTT
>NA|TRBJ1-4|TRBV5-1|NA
CASSLNRAGNEKLFF
TGCGCCAGCAGCCTAAACAGGGCGGGTAATGAAAAACTGTTTTTT
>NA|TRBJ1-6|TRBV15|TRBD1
CATSIRGRDSDNSPLHF
TGTGCCACCAGCATTAGAGGGAGGGACAGCGATAATTCACCCCTCCACTTT
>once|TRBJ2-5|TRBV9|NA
CASSVDGAETQYF
TGTGCCAGCAGCGTAGACGGGGCGGAGACCCAGTACTTC